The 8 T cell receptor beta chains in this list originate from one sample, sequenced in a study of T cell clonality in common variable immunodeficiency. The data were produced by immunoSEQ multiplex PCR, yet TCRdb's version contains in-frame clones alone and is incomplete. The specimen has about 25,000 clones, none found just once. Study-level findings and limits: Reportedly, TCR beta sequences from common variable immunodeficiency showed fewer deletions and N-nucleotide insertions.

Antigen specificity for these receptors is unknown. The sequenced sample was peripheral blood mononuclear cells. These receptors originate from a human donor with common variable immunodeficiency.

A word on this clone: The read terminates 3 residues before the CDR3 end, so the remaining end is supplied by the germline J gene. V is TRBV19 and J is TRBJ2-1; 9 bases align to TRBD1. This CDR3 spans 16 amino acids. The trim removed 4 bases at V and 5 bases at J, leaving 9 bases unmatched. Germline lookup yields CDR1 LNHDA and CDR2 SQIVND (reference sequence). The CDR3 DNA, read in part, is TGTGCCAGTAGTACAAGGGGACAGGGAATTAACAATGAG. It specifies CASSTRGQGINNE. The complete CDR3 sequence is CASSTRGQGINNEQFF.

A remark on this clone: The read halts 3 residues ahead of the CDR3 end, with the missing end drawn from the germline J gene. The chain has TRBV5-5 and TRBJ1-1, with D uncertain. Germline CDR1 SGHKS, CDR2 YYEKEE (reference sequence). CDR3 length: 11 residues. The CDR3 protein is CASSLADLAFF. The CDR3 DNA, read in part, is TGTGCCAGCAGCTTGGCAGATTTA.

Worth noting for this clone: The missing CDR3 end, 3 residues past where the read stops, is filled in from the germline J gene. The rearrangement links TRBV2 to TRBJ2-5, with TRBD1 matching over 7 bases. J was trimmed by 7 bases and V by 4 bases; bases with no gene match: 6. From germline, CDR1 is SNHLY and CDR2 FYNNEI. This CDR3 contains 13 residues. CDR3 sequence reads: CASSATGATTQYF. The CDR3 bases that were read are TGTGCCAGCAGTGCAACAGGGGCTACGACC.

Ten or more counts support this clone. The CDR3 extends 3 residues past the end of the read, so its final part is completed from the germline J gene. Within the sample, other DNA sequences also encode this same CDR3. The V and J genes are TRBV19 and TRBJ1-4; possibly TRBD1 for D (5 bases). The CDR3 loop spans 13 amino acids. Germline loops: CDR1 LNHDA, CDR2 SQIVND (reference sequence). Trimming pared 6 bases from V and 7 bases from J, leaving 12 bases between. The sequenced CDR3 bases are TGTGCCAGTAGCGGACACTTGCGTGAAAAA. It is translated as CASSGHLREK. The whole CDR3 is CASSGHLREKLFF.

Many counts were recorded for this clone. Here the CDR3 reads CSASPVSYEQYF. CDR3 DNA (partial): TGCAGTGCTAGTCCGGTCTCCTACGAG. The gene calls are TRBV20-1 and TRBJ2-7; D is unclear. Sequencing ends 3 residues short of the CDR3 end; the germline J gene provides the rest. Trimming left V 3 bases short and J 0 bases short, with 6 bases between. Per the germline V gene, CDR1 is DFQATT and CDR2 is SNEGSKA (reference sequence). The CDR3 contains 12 residues.

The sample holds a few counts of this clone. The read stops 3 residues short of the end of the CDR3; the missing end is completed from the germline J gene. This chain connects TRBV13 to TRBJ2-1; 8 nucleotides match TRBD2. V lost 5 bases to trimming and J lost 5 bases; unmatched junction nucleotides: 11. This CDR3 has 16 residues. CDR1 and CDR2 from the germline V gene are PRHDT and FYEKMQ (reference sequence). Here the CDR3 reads CASSRPGLARDNEQFF. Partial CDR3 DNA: TGTGCCAGCAGCAGACCCGGACTAGCCCGCGACAATGAG.

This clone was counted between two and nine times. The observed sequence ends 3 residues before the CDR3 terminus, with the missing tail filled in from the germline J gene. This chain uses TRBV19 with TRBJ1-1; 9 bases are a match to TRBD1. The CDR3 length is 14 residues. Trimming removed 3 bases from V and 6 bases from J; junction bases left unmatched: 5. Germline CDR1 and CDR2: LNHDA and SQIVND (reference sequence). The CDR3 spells CASSMTGGMSEAFF. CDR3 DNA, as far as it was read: TGTGCCAGTAGTATGACAGGGGGGATGTCTGAA. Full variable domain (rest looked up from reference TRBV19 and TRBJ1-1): DGGITQSPKYLFRKEGQNVTLSCEQNLNHDAMYWYRQDPGQGLRLIYYSQIVNDFQKGDIAEGYSVSREKKESFPLTVTSAQKNPTAFYLCASSMTGGMSEAFFGQGTRLTVV.

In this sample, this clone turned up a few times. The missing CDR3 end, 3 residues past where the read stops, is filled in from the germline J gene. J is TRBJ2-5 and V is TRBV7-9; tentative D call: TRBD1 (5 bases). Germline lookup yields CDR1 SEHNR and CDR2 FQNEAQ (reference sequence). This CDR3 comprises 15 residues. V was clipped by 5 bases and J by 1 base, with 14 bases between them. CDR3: CASSPQGGFQETQYF. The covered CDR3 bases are TGTGCCAGCAGCCCTCAGGGTGGATTCCAAGAGACC.